This TCR beta chain was profiled in a study of T-cell reconstitution after alpha-beta-depleted transplantation in children. Broader study findings: The study reportedly traced alpha-beta T cells about two months after transplant to several hundred expanded graft clones. Recipient T cells and thymic progenitors that survived gave rise to the high TCRbeta diversity observed at day 60 in some patients. Once a year had passed after transplant, T-cell counts and diversity came mostly from newly produced T cells.

Preparing the TCRbeta library involved the use of unique molecular identifiers. TCRdb ran MiXCR on the PCR reads and lists one entry per CDR3 protein. This table has 400,000 to 550,000 distinct CDR3 sequences, 10% to 13% appearing once. This clonotype has ten or more counts. The antigen remains undetermined. This receptor was identified in a child aged 2 to 10 with inherited bone marrow failure, due to receive a stem cell transplant. Sequencing used PBMCs, obtained before TCRalphabeta/CD19-depleted stem cell transplant.

The CDR3 sequence is CASSRGQETQYF. CDR3 bases: TGTGCCAGCAGCAGGGGGCAAGAGACCCAGTACTTC. V gene TRBV28 combines with J gene TRBJ2-5; 7 bases map to TRBD1. From germline, CDR1 is MDHEN and CDR2 SYDVKM. The CDR3 covers 12 residues. With 6 bases clipped from V and 2 bases from J, the junction kept 0 bases outside the gene matches.